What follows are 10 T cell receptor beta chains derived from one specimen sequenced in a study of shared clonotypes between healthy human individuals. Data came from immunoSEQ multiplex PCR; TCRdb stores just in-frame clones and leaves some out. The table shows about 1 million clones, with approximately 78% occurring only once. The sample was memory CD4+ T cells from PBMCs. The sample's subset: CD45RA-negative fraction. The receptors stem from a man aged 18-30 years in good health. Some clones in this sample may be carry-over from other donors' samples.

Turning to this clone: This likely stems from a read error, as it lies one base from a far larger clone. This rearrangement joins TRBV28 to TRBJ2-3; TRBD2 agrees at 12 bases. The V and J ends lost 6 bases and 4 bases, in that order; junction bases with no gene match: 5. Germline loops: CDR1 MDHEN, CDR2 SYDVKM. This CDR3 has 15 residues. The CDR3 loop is CASSSGLAGSDTQYF. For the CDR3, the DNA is TGTGCCAGCAGCTCCGGACTAGCGGGATCAGATACGCAGTATTTT.

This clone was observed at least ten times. The CDR3 DNA sequence: TGTGCCAGCAGACCGGTAAATCGACAGATTATTGAAGCTTTCTTT. It codes for CASRPVNRQIIEAFF. The chain links TRBV27 to TRBJ1-1; a weak D match, TRBD1 (5 bases). Germline CDR1 reads MNHEY; CDR2 reads SMNVEV (reference sequence). The germline V and J ends were trimmed by 6 bases and 7 bases, with 21 bases remaining between them. The CDR3 is 15 residues long.

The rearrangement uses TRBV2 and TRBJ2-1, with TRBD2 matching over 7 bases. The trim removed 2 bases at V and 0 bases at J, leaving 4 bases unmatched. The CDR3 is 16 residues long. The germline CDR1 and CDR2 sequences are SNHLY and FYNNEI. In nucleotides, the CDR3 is TGTGCCAGCAGTGAATTGGGCGGGAGCTCCTACAATGAGCAGTTCTTC. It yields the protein CASSELGGSSYNEQFF.

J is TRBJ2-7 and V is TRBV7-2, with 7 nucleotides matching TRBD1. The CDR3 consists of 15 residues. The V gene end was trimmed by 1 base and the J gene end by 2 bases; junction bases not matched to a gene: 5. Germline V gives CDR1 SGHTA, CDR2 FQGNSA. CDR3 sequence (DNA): TGTGCCAGCAGCTTAGTCTGGGGGACAGCCTACGAGCAGTACTTC. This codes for CASSLVWGTAYEQYF.

This CDR3 is CASSQELTTDTQYF. The CDR3 DNA is TGCGCCAGCAGCCAAGAACTGACCACAGATACGCAGTATTTT. This chain joins TRBV4-1 and TRBJ2-3; D gene uncertain. Germline CDR1 is MGHRA and CDR2 is YSYEKL. The CDR3 sequence is 14 residues long. Trimming shortened V by 0 bases and J by 2 bases, and 6 bases separated the two germline ends.

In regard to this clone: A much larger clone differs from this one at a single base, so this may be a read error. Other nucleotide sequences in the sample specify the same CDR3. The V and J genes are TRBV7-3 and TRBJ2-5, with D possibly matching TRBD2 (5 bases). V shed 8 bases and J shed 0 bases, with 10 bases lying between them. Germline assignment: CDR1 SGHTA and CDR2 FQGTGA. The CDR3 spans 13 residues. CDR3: CASSSGNQETQYF. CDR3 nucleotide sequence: TGTGCCAGCTCCTCGGGGAACCAAGAGACCCAGTACTTC.

CDR3 amino acids: CASSVGPLSSGNTIYF. The CDR3 nucleotides are TGTGCCAGCAGCGTAGGACCGCTATCCTCTGGAAACACCATATATTTT. This rearrangement joins TRBV5-6 to TRBJ1-3; D not resolved. Trimming took 4 bases from V and 0 from J, leaving 14 bases between them. The germline V gene has CDR1 SGHDT and CDR2 YYEEEE. There are 16 residues in the CDR3.

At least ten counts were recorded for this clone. DNA of the CDR3: TGCGCCAGCAGGGACGGGACTAGAGGTCCGGAGACCCAGTACTTC. Translation gives CASRDGTRGPETQYF. V and J are TRBV5-1 and TRBJ2-5; 8 nucleotides align to TRBD2. There are 15 residues in the CDR3. Per the germline V gene, CDR1 is SGHRS and CDR2 is YFSETQ. With V trimmed by 5 bases and J by 5 bases, 11 bases remained unmatched. Complete variable domain (other parts from reference TRBV5-1 and TRBJ2-5): KAGVTQTPRYLIKTRGQQVTLSCSPISGHRSVSWYQQTPGQGLQFLFEYFSETQRNKGNFPGRFSGRQFSNSRSEMNVSTLELGDSALYLCASRDGTRGPETQYFGPGTRLLVL.

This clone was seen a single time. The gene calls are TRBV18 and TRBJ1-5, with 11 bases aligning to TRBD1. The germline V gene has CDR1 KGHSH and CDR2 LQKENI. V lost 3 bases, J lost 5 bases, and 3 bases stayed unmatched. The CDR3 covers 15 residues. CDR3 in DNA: TGTGCCAGCTCACCCAGGACAGGGGGCGATCAGCCCCAGCATTTT. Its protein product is CASSPRTGGDQPQHF.

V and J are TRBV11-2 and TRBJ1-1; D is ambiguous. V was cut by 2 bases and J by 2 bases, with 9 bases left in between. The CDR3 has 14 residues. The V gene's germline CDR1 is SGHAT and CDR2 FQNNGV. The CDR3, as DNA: TGTGCCAGCAGCTTATCGAGGTCAAACACTGAAGCTTTCTTT. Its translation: CASSLSRSNTEAFF.